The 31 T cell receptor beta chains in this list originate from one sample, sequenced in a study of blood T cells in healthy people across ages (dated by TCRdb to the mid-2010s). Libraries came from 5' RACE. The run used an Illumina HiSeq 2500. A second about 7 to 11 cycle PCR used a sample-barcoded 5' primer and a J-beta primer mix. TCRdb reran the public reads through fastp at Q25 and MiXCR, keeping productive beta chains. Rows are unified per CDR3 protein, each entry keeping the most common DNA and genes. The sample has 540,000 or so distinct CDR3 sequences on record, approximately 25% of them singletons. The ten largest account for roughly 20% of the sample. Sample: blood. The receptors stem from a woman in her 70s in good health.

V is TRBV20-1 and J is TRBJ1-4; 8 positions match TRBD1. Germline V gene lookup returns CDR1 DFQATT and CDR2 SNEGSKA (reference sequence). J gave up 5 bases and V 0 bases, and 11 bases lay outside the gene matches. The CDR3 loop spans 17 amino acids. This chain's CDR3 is CSAREEGRGRNNEKLFF. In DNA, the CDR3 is TGCAGTGCTAGAGAAGAGGGCAGGGGGCGAAACAATGAAAAACTGTTTTTT.

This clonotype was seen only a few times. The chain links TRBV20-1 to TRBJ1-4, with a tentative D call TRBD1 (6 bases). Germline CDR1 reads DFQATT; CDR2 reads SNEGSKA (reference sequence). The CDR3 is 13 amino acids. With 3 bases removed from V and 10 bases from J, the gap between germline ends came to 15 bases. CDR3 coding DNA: TGCAGTGCTAGCAGCCGACAGGTGGGAAAACTGTTTTTT. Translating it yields CSASSRQVGKLFF.

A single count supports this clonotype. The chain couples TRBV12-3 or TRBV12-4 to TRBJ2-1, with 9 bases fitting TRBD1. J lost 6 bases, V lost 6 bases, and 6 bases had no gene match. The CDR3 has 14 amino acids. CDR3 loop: CASSRDRDPNEQFF. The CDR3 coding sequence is TGTGCCAGCAGCCGGGACAGGGACCCCAATGAGCAGTTCTTC.

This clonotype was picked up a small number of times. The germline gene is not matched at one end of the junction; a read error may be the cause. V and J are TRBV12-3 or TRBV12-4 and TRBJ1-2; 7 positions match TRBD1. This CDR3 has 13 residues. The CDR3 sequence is CVSSHRQGRSYTF. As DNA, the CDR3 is TGTGTCAGCAGCCACCGACAGGGACGAAGCTACACCTTC.

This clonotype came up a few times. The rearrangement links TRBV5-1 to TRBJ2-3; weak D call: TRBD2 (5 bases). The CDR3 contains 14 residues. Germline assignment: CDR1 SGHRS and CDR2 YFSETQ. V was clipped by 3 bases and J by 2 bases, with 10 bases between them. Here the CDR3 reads CASSSGLHTDTQYF. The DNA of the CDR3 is TGCGCCAGCAGCTCCGGACTCCACACAGATACGCAGTATTTT.

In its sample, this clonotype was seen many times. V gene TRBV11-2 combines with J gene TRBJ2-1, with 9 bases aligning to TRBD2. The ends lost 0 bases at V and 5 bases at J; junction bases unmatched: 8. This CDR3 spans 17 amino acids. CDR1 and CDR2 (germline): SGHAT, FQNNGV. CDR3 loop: CASSLESGGGADNEQFF. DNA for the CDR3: TGTGCCAGCAGCTTAGAGTCGGGCGGGGGGGCCGACAATGAGCAGTTCTTC.

CDR3 sequence reads: CSALRGGASSYNSPLHF. As DNA, the CDR3 is TGCAGTGCGCTACGGGGGGGGGCCAGCTCCTATAATTCACCCCTCCACTTT. The chain uses TRBV20-1 and TRBJ1-6; TRBD1 is a possible D gene (6 bases). The germline gives CDR1 DFQATT, CDR2 SNEGSKA (reference sequence). Trimming stripped 6 bases from V and 0 bases from J, with 18 bases between. This CDR3 comprises 17 residues.

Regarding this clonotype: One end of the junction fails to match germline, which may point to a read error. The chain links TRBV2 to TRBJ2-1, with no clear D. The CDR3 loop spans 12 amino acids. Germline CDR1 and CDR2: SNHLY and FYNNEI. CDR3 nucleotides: TGTGCCAGCGGCGACTCCGACAATGAGCAGTTCTTC. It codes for CASGDSDNEQFF.

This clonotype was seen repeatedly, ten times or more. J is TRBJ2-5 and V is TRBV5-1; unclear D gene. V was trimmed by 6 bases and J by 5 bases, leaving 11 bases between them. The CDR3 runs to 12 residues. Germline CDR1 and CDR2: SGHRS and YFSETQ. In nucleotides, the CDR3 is TGCGCCAGCACCGACTCCCAGGAGACCCAGTACTTC. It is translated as CASTDSQETQYF.

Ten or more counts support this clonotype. The CDR3 reads CASSLGGPSYEQYF. CDR3 DNA sequence: TGTGCCAGCAGTTTAGGGGGTCCCTCCTACGAGCAGTACTTC. The genes are TRBV12-3 or TRBV12-4 and TRBJ2-7; D is unresolved. The V gene lost 1 base and the J gene lost 0 bases, with 7 bases spanning the gap. The CDR3 has 14 residues.

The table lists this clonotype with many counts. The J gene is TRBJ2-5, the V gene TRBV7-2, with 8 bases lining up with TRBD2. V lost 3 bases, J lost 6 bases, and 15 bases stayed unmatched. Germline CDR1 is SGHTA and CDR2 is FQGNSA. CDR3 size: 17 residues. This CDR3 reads CASSLGRSSGARKTQYF. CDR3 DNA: TGTGCCAGCAGCTTGGGCCGAAGTAGCGGGGCCCGGAAGACCCAGTACTTC.

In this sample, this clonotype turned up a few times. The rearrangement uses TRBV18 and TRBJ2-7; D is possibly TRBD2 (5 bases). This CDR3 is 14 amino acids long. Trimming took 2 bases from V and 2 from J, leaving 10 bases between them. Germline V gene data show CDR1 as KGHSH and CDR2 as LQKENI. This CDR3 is CASSPGVGTYEQYF. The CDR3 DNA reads TGTGCCAGCTCACCAGGGGTCGGGACCTACGAGCAGTACTTC.

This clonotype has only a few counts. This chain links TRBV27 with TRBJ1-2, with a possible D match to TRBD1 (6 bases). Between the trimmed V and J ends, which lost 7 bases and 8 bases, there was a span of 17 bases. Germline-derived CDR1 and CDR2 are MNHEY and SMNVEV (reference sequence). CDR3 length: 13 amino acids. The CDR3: CASKPAGGRGYTF. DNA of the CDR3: TGTGCCAGCAAGCCGGCGGGGGGCAGGGGCTACACCTTC.

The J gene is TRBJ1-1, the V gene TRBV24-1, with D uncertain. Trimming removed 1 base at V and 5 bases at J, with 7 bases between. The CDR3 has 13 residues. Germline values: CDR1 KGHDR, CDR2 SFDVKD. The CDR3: CATSDFGRTEAFF. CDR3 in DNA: TGTGCCACCAGTGATTTTGGACGGACTGAAGCTTTCTTT.

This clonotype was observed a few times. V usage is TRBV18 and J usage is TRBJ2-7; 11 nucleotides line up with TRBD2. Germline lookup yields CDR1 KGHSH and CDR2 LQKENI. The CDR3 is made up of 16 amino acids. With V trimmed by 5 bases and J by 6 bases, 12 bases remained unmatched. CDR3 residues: CASSTFSGGASCEQYF. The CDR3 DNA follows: TGTGCCAGCTCAACCTTTAGCGGGGGGGCCTCATGCGAGCAGTACTTC.

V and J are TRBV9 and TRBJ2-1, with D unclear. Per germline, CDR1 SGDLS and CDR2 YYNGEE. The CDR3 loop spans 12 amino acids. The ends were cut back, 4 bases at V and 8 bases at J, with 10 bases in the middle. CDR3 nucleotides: TGTGCCAGCAGCCCACCGTCCTATGAGCAGTTCTTC. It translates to CASSPPSYEQFF. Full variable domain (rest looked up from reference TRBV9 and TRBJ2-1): DSGVTQTPKHLITATGQRVTLRCSPRSGDLSVYWYQQSLDQGLQFLIQYYNGEERAKGNILERFSAQQFPDLHSELNLSSLELGDSALYFCASSPPSYEQFFGPGTRLTVL.

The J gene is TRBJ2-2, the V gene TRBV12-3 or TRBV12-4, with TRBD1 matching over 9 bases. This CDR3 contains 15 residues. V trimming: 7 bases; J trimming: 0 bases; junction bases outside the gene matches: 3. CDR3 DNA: TGTGCCAGCAATGACAGGGGGACGAACACCGGGGAGCTGTTTTTT. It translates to CASNDRGTNTGELFF.

This chain's CDR3 is CSAFVYGGPLYEQYF. The CDR3 region has the DNA TGCAGTGCCTTCGTATACGGGGGGCCCCTCTACGAGCAGTACTTC. V usage is TRBV20-1 and J usage is TRBJ2-7; possible D gene TRBD2, 7 bases. Trimming took 6 bases from V and 3 from J, leaving 21 bases between them. Germline V gives CDR1 DFQATT, CDR2 SNEGSKA (reference sequence). The CDR3 is made up of 15 amino acids.

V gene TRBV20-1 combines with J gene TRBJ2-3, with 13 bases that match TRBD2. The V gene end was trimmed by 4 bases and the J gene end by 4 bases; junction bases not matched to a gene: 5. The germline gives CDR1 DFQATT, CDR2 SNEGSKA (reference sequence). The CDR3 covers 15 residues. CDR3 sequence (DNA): TGCAGTGCTACAACTAGCGGGGGGGCGGCAGATACGCAGTATTTT. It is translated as CSATTSGGAADTQYF.

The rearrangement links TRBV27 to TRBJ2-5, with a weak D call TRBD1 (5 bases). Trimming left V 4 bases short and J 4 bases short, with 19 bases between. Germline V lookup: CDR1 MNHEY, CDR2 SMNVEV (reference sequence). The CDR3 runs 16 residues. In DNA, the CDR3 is TGTGCCAGCAGTTCTTTCCTAGACAGCTTTCGAGAGACCCAGTACTTC. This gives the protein CASSSFLDSFRETQYF.

For the CDR3, the DNA is TGTGCCAGCAGCCGTAGCGAACTTAATAATTCACCCCTCCACTTT. It is translated as CASSRSELNNSPLHF. The chain couples TRBV12-3 or TRBV12-4 to TRBJ1-6; D gene unclear. The CDR3 is 15 amino acids. V was cut by 6 bases and J by 5 bases, with 14 bases left in between.

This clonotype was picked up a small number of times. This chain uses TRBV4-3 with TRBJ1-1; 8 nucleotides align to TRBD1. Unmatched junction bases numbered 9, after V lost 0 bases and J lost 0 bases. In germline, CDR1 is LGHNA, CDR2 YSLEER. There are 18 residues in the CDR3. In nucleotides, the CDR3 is TGCGCCAGCAGCCAAGATACAACAGGGGGAGGGATGAACACTGAAGCTTTCTTT. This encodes CASSQDTTGGGMNTEAFF.

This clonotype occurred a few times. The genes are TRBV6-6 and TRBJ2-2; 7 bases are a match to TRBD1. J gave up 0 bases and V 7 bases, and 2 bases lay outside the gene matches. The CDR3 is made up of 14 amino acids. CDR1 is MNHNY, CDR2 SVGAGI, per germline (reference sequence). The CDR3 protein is CASNTGANTGELFF. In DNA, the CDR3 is TGTGCCAGCAACACAGGGGCGAACACCGGGGAGCTGTTTTTT.

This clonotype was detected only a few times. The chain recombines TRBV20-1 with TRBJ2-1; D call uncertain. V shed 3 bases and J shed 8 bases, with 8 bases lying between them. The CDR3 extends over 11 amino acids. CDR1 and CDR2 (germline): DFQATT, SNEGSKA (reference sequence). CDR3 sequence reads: CSASFFYEQFF. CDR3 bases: TGCAGTGCTAGTTTCTTTTATGAGCAGTTCTTC.

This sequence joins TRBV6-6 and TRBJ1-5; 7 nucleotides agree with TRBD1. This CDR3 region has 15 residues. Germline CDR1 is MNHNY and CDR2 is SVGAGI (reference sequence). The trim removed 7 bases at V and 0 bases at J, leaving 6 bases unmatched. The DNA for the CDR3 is TGTGCCAGCATAGACAGGGTTGGTAGCAATCAGCCCCAGCATTTT. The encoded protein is CASIDRVGSNQPQHF.

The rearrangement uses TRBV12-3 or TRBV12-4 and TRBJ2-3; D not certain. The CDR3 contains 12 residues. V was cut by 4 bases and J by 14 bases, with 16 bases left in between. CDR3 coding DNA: TGTGCCAGCAGTTACCAGGCTGGGTTTCGGTATTTT. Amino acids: CASSYQAGFRYF.

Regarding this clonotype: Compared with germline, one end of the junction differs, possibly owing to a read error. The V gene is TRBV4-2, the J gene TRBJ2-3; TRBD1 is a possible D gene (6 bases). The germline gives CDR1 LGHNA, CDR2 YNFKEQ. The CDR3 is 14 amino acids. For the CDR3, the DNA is TGTGCCAGCAGCCCGGACAGAAGCACAGATACGCAGTGTTTT. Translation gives CASSPDRSTDTQCF.

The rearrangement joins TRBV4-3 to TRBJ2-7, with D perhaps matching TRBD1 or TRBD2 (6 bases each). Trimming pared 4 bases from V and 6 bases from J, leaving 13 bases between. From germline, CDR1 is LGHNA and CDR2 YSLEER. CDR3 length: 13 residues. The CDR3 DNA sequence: TGCGCCAGCAGCCCGGGGGCTCCCAGCGAGCAGTACTTC. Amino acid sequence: CASSPGAPSEQYF.

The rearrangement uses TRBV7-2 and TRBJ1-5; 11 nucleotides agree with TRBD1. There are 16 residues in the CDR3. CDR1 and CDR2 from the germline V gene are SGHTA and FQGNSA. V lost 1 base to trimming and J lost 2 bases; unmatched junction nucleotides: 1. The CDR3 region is CASSLGTGGRNQPQHF. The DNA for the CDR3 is TGTGCCAGCAGCTTAGGGACAGGGGGCCGCAATCAGCCCCAGCATTTT. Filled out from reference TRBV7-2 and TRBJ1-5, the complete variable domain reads GAGVSQSPSNKVTEKGKDVELRCDPISGHTALYWYRQSLGQGLEFLIYFQGNSAPDKSGLPSDRFSAERTGGSVSTLTIQRTQQEDSAVYLCASSLGTGGRNQPQHFGDGTRLSIL.

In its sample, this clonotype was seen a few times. CDR3 bases: TGTGCCAGCACTATAGCGGGGCGATCCTCCTACGAGCAGTACTTC. Protein product: CASTIAGRSSYEQYF. The rearrangement links TRBV6-2 or TRBV6-3 to TRBJ2-7, with 8 bases that match TRBD2. V shed 7 bases, J shed 0 bases, and the junction held 8 bases outside the gene matches. CDR3 length equals 15 residues. Germline CDR1 is MNHEY and CDR2 is SVGEGT.

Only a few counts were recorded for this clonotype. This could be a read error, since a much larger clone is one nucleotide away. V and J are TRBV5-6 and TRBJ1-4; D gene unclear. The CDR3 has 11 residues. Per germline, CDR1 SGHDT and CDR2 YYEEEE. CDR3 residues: CAGSLREKLFF. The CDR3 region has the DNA TGTGCCGGCAGCCTCCGGGAAAAACTGTTTTTT.